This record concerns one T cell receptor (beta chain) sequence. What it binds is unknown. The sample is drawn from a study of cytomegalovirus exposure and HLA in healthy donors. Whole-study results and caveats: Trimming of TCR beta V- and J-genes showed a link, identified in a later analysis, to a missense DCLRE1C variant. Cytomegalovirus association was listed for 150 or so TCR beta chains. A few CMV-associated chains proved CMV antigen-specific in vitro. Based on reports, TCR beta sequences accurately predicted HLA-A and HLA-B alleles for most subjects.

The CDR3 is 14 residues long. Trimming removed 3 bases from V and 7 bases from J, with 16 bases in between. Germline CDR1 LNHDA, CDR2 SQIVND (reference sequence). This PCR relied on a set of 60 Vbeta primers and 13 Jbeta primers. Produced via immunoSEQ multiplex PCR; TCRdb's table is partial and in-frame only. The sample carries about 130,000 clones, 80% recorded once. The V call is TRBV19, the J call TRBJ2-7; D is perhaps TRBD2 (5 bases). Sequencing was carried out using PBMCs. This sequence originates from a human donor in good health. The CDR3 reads CASSIGGPLGEQYF. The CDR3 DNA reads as TGTGCCAGTAGTATTGGCGGGCCCCTGGGGGAGCAGTACTTC.